The next 24 T cell receptor beta chains were all read from a single sample in a study of T cells expressing NK-cell markers. TCRdb reanalyzed the 5' RACE reads and collapses them to one entry per CDR3 protein, without DNA. The sample table includes some 340,000 distinct CDR3 sequences. The sample taken for sequencing was blood T cells: a sorted CD56 or NKG2C T cell subset, CD4+ or CD8+ T cells, or bulk PBMC T cells (not recorded which). The receptors originated from a man between 18 and 69 years old in good health.

The chain couples TRBV3-1 to TRBJ2-5; absent DNA, TCRdb's TRBD2 call cannot be checked. The CDR3 covers 15 residues. Germline-derived CDR1 and CDR2 are LGHDT and YNNKEL (reference sequence). This chain's CDR3 is CASSHRGGNRETQYF.

V usage is TRBV6-5 and J usage is TRBJ1-4. Germline V gene lookup returns CDR1 MNHEY and CDR2 SVGAGI. The CDR3 covers 16 residues. The CDR3 sequence is CASSYSRPDLNEKLFF.

This chain's CDR3 is CASSSWTSGSTDTQYF. This sequence joins TRBV5-5 and TRBJ2-3; the D call from TCRdb, TRBD2, cannot be confirmed without DNA. CDR1 SGHKS and CDR2 YYEKEE come from the germline V gene (reference sequence). CDR3 size: 16 residues.

V gene TRBV20-1 combines with J gene TRBJ2-1; the TRBD2 assignment by TCRdb is unverifiable without DNA. The CDR3 runs 14 residues. Per the germline V gene, CDR1 is DFQATT and CDR2 is SNEGSKA (reference sequence). CDR3 protein: CSRFGLSSYNEQFF.

V usage is TRBV24-1 and J usage is TRBJ1-2; the D call from TCRdb, TRBD1, cannot be confirmed without DNA. CDR1 KGHDR and CDR2 SFDVKD come from the germline V gene. This CDR3 spans 13 amino acids. This CDR3 reads CATSGQGFYGYTF.

This chain uses TRBV6-2 or TRBV6-3 with TRBJ2-1; TCRdb indicates TRBD1, and absent DNA this call remains unverified. CDR1 and CDR2 from the germline V gene are MNHEY and SVGEGT. This CDR3 spans 18 amino acids. The CDR3 reads CASSFPRDGGHSYNEQFF.

This chain joins TRBV7-2 and TRBJ2-5; TCRdb names TRBD1, which stays unverified in the absence of DNA. The V gene's germline CDR1 is SGHTA and CDR2 FQGNSA. The CDR3 runs 18 residues. The CDR3: CASSLYGGVGTAQETQYF.

This chain connects TRBV1 to TRBJ2-1; TCRdb selects TRBD2, and the lack of DNA leaves this call unchecked. TRBV1 is noted as a pseudogene. The CDR3 is 16 amino acids. CDR3: CTSSHGPNYLINEQFF.

The V and J genes are TRBV7-6 and TRBJ1-6; TCRdb returns TRBD1, unconfirmable since there is no DNA. This CDR3 comprises 16 residues. Germline V lookup: CDR1 SGHVS, CDR2 FNYEAQ. CDR3 region: CASSPQDSRYNSPLHF.

This chain connects TRBV2 to TRBJ2-7; with no DNA, the TCRdb D assignment of TRBD2 cannot be verified. Germline V CDR1 and CDR2: SNHLY, FYNNEI. This CDR3 region has 15 residues. CDR3 amino acids: CASSDYGKGRYEQYF.

The rearrangement links TRBV7-6 to TRBJ2-7; the D gene TCRdb calls, TRBD2, cannot be checked with no DNA. Germline V gene sequence: CDR1 SGHVS, CDR2 FNYEAQ. This CDR3 spans 18 amino acids. CDR3: CASSARQAGTSGGFEQYF.

The rearrangement joins TRBV7-6 to TRBJ2-1; TCRdb proposes TRBD2, but this gene call is untestable without DNA. This CDR3 contains 16 residues. Germline V gene sequence: CDR1 SGHVS, CDR2 FNYEAQ. The CDR3 here is CASSDQGSPGPGEQFF.

The chain uses TRBV19 and TRBJ1-1; without DNA, the TCRdb call of TRBD1 cannot be checked. CDR1 LNHDA and CDR2 SQIVND come from the germline V gene (reference sequence). This CDR3 is built from 14 residues. The CDR3 here is CASLAGGVRTEAFF. Combining the CDR3 with reference TRBV19 and TRBJ1-1 gives the whole variable domain DGGITQSPKYLFRKEGQNVTLSCEQNLNHDAMYWYRQDPGQGLRLIYYSQIVNDFQKGDIAEGYSVSREKKESFPLTVTSAQKNPTAFYLCASLAGGVRTEAFFGQGTRLTVV.

V is TRBV12-3 or TRBV12-4 and J is TRBJ2-7; TCRdb reports TRBD1, a call that lacks DNA to check it against. CDR3 length: 14 amino acids. The CDR3 here is CASSLSGGRYEQYF.

The chain has TRBV7-9 and TRBJ2-3; TCRdb's D call, TRBD1, is unchecked because there is no DNA. Germline V CDR1 and CDR2: SEHNR, FQNEAQ (reference sequence). The CDR3 runs 16 residues. This CDR3 is CASSLLDRDRTDTQYF.

This chain joins TRBV19 and TRBJ2-1; checking the TCRdb D call of TRBD2 is not possible without DNA. The CDR3 consists of 15 residues. The V gene's germline CDR1 is LNHDA and CDR2 SQIVND (reference sequence). This CDR3 is CASSSGRGPYNEQFF.

V usage is TRBV3-1 and J usage is TRBJ2-3; the TCRdb call, TRBD2, lacks DNA for checking. Germline V CDR1 and CDR2: LGHDT, YNNKEL (reference sequence). The length of the CDR3 is 15 residues. The CDR3 loop reads CASSPTSGGPFAQYF.

V is TRBV12-3 or TRBV12-4 and J is TRBJ2-5; as DNA is missing, the TRBD2 call by TCRdb cannot be tested. CDR3 size: 16 residues. This chain's CDR3 is CASSLLAGGPGETQYF.

CDR3 loop: CASSLDFDRDNEQFF. This chain uses TRBV5-6 with TRBJ2-1; TCRdb selects TRBD1, and the lack of DNA leaves this call unchecked. The germline V gene has CDR1 SGHDT and CDR2 YYEEEE. The length of the CDR3 is 15 residues. Full variable domain (remainder filled in from reference TRBV5-6 and TRBJ2-1): DAGVTQSPTHLIKTRGQQVTLRCSPKSGHDTVSWYQQALGQGPQFIFQYYEEEERQRGNFPDRFSGHQFPNYSSELNVNALLLGDSALYLCASSLDFDRDNEQFFGPGTRLTVL.

The chain carries TRBV20-1 and TRBJ1-2. The CDR3 runs 14 residues. CDR1 and CDR2 from the germline V gene are DFQATT and SNEGSKA (reference sequence). The CDR3 loop is CSAVSPQTNYGYTF.

V gene TRBV14 combines with J gene TRBJ1-6; the D call from TCRdb, TRBD1, cannot be confirmed without DNA. In germline, CDR1 is SGHDN, CDR2 FVKESK. The CDR3 contains 16 residues. CDR3 amino acids: CASSQGEGGFLRPLHF.

This chain links TRBV7-2 with TRBJ1-1; the D call of TRBD1 rests on TCRdb alone, since no DNA is present to check it. This CDR3 has 13 residues. The germline V gene encodes CDR1 SGHTA and CDR2 FQGNSA. This CDR3 is CASRRTGEKGAFF.

This chain uses TRBV5-1 with TRBJ2-1; TCRdb lists TRBD1, though no DNA is available to test this call. From germline, CDR1 is SGHRS and CDR2 YFSETQ. The CDR3 spans 14 residues. This CDR3 is CASRISTGGGEQFF.

The chain uses TRBV28 and TRBJ2-7; TCRdb's D call of TRBD1 is untestable without DNA. CDR1 and CDR2 (germline): MDHEN, SYDVKM. CDR3 length equals 13 residues. CDR3 region: CATHPGVSYEQYF.